These 15 T cell receptor beta chains share one sample of origin, sequenced in a study of CD8 T cells in Susac syndrome. RNA totalling roughly 0.5 to 1 ug underwent reverse transcription with random hexamers. TCRdb re-called the immunoSEQ multiplex PCR reads with MiXCR, one entry per CDR3 protein. Of around 270,000 distinct CDR3 sequences listed, 75% to 85% are singletons. Sequences were obtained from CD8+ T cells from PBMCs. Receptors were obtained from a human donor with multiple sclerosis.

The V call is TRBV7-2, the J call TRBJ2-1; D may be TRBD2 (6 bases). Deletions cut 1 base from V and 7 bases from J, with 11 bases between. The CDR3 loop spans 14 amino acids. Germline V CDR1 and CDR2: SGHTA, FQGNSA. CDR3 in DNA: TGTGCCAGCAGCTTAGGGGACTCAGGGAATGAGCAGTTCTTC. It encodes CASSLGDSGNEQFF. Variable domain in full (rest from reference TRBV7-2 and TRBJ2-1): GAGVSQSPSNKVTEKGKDVELRCDPISGHTALYWYRQSLGQGLEFLIYFQGNSAPDKSGLPSDRFSAERTGGSVSTLTIQRTQQEDSAVYLCASSLGDSGNEQFFGPGTRLTVL.

The gene calls are TRBV27 and TRBJ2-7; TRBD2 matches 10 bases. Germline CDR1 reads MNHEY; CDR2 reads SMNVEV (reference sequence). The CDR3 extends over 14 amino acids. V was pared by 3 bases and J by 5 bases, with 4 bases of the junction left unmatched. CDR3 bases: TGTGCCAGCAGTTTTCTAGCGGGAGAAAACGAGCAGTACTTC. Translated, it gives CASSFLAGENEQYF.

This CDR3 is CASSTGLAGDSYEQYF. In DNA form, the CDR3 reads TGTGCCAGCAGTACGGGACTAGCGGGAGATTCCTACGAGCAGTACTTC. J is TRBJ2-7 and V is TRBV6-6; 14 bases line up with TRBD2. The CDR3 runs 16 residues. Germline V CDR1 and CDR2: MNHNY, SVGAGI (reference sequence). Losses at the gene ends were 5 bases for V and 1 base for J; bases not matched to a gene: 4.

The genes are TRBV12-3 or TRBV12-4 and TRBJ2-3; the match to TRBD1 covers 11 bases. V lost 5 bases, J lost 5 bases, and 3 bases stayed unmatched. The CDR3 sequence is 14 residues long. CDR3 bases: TGTGCCAGCAGTCTTGGGACAGGGGGAGATACGCAGTATTTT. Its protein product is CASSLGTGGDTQYF.

The rearrangement uses TRBV7-9 and TRBJ2-5, with D unresolved. V was shortened by 8 bases and J by 5 bases, with 12 bases between the two germline ends. Germline CDR1 and CDR2: SEHNR and FQNEAQ (reference sequence). The CDR3 covers 12 residues. CDR3 coding DNA: TGTGCCAGCTCGTTCGAGAGGGAGACCCAGTACTTC. Its translation is CASSFERETQYF.

The gene calls are TRBV27 and TRBJ2-7; no clear D. With 3 bases removed from V and 2 bases from J, the gap between germline ends came to 11 bases. Germline-derived CDR1 and CDR2 are MNHEY and SMNVEV (reference sequence). CDR3 size: 14 residues. The CDR3 loop reads CASSFLNQPYEQYF. Here the CDR3 DNA reads TGTGCCAGCAGTTTTTTGAACCAGCCCTACGAGCAGTACTTC.

This chain joins TRBV27 and TRBJ2-3, with 11 bases aligning to TRBD2. Germline trimming cut 6 bases from V and 4 bases from J; bases unmatched to any gene: 3. Per germline, CDR1 MNHEY and CDR2 SMNVEV (reference sequence). The CDR3 runs to 14 residues. CDR3 DNA: TGTGCCAGCAGGACTAGCGGGACGTCAGATACGCAGTATTTT. It yields the protein CASRTSGTSDTQYF.

This sequence joins TRBV27 and TRBJ2-3, with TRBD1 identical over 7 bases. This CDR3 is 16 amino acids long. Trimming took 5 bases from V and 0 from J; bases not matched to a gene: 8. The V gene's germline CDR1 is MNHEY and CDR2 SMNVEV (reference sequence). For the CDR3, the DNA is TGTGCCAGCAGTCCCGGGACAGTAATCAGCACAGATACGCAGTATTTT. It translates to CASSPGTVISTDTQYF.

Here the CDR3 reads CASSTYGRKNNEQFF. In DNA, the CDR3 is TGTGCCAGCAGCACTTACGGCCGAAAGAACAATGAGCAGTTCTTC. The chain has TRBV21-1 and TRBJ2-1. TRBV21-1 represents a pseudogene. The CDR3 contains 15 residues.

This clonotype was seen more than once but under ten times. The V and J genes are TRBV5-5 and TRBJ1-4; tentative D call: TRBD1 (5 bases). CDR1 and CDR2 from the germline V gene are SGHKS and YYEKEE (reference sequence). The V end was cut by 4 bases, the J end by 0 bases, with 22 bases between. The CDR3 contains 19 residues. The DNA for the CDR3 is TGTGCCAGCAGCGCCCCGTCGGACACGACGAAAGCAACTAATGAAAAACTGTTTTTT. Protein product: CASSAPSDTTKATNEKLFF. Full variable domain (rest looked up from reference TRBV5-5 and TRBJ1-4): DAGVTQSPTHLIKTRGQQVTLRCSPISGHKSVSWYQQVLGQGPQFIFQYYEKEERGRGNFPDRFSARQFPNYSSELNVNALLLGDSALYLCASSAPSDTTKATNEKLFFGSGTQLSVL.

The V gene is TRBV9, the J gene TRBJ2-7; 7 nucleotides align to TRBD1. CDR3 length: 14 residues. V shed 2 bases, J shed 4 bases, and the junction held 6 bases outside the gene matches. Germline CDR1 reads SGDLS; CDR2 reads YYNGEE. This chain's CDR3 is CASSVGQGVYEQYF. CDR3 nucleotide sequence: TGTGCCAGCAGCGTGGGGCAGGGGGTTTACGAGCAGTACTTC.

This clonotype was observed a single time. V is TRBV20-1 and J is TRBJ2-7; D is perhaps TRBD1 (7 bases). The V gene lost 0 bases and the J gene lost 0 bases, with 12 bases spanning the gap. The CDR3 length is 15 residues. Germline CDR1 is DFQATT and CDR2 is SNEGSKA (reference sequence). CDR3 amino acids: CSARDYRGLSYEQYF. The CDR3 coding sequence is TGCAGTGCTAGAGACTACAGGGGACTCTCCTACGAGCAGTACTTC.

In this sample, this clonotype turned up once. The rearrangement uses TRBV3-1 and TRBJ1-5; D is undetermined. Trimming took off 3 bases at V and 4 bases at J, with 7 bases between the two ends. CDR3 size: 13 residues. Germline loops: CDR1 LGHDT, CDR2 YNNKEL (reference sequence). The CDR3 nucleotides read TGTGCCAGCAGCCAGCCGGGAAATCAGCCCCAGCATTTT. Protein: CASSQPGNQPQHF.

The chain employs TRBV18 and TRBJ1-2; unclear D gene. CDR1 is KGHSH, CDR2 LQKENI, per germline. This CDR3 region has 12 residues. Trimming pared 1 base from V and 7 bases from J, leaving 7 bases between. The CDR3 DNA follows: TGTGCCAGCTCACCACGAAGGGCTGGCTACACCTTC. Protein product: CASSPRRAGYTF.

The genes are TRBV4-3 and TRBJ2-1; the match to TRBD1 covers 7 bases. Trimming took 3 bases from V and 1 from J; bases not matched to a gene: 3. Germline V gene data show CDR1 as LGHNA and CDR2 as YSLEER. This CDR3 contains 15 residues. The CDR3 protein is CASSHMTGSYNEQFF. The DNA of the CDR3 is TGCGCCAGCAGCCATATGACAGGGTCCTACAATGAGCAGTTCTTC.